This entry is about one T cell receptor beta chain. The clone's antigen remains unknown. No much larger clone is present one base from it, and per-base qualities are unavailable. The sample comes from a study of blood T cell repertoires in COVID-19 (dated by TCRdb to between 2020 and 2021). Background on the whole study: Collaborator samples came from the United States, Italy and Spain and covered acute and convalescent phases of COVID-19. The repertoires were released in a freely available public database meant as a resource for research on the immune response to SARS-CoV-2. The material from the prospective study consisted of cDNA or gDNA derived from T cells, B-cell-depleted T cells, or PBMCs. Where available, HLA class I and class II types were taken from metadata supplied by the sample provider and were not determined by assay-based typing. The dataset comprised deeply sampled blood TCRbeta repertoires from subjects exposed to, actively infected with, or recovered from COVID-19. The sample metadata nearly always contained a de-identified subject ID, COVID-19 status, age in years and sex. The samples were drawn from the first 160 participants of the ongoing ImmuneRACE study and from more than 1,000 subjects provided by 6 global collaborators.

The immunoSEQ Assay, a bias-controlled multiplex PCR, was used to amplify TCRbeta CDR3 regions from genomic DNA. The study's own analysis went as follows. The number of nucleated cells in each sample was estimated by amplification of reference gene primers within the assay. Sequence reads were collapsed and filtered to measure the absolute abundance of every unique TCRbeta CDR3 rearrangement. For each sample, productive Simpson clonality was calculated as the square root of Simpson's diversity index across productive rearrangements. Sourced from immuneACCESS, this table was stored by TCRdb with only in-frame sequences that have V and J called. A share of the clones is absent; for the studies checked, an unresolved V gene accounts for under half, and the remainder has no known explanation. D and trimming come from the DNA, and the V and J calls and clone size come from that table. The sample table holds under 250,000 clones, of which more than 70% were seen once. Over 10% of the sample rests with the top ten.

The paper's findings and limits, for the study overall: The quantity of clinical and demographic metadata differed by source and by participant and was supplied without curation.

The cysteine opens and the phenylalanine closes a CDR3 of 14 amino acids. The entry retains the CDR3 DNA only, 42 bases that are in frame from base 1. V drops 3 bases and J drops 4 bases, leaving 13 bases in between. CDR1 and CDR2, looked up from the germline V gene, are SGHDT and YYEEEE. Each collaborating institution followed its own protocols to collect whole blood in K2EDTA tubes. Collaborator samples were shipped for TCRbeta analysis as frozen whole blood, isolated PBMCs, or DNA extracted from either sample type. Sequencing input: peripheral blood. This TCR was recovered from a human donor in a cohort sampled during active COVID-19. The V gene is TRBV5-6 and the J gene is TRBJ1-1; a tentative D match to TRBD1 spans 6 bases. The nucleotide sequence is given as TGTGCCAGCAGCTCCGAAGGGGGAGTCACTGAAGCTTTCTTT. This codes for CASSSEGGVTEAFF.